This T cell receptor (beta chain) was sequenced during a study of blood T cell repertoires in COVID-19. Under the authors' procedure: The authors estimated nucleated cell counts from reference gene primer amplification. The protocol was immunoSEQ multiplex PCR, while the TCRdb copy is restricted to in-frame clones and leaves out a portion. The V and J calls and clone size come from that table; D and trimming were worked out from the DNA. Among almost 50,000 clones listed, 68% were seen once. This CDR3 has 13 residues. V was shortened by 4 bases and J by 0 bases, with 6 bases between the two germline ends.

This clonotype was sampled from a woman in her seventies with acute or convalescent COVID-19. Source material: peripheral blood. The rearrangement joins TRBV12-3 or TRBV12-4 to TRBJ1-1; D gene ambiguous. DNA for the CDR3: TGTGCCAGCAGTTCCAGGATGAACACTGAAGCTTTCTTT. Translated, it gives CASSSRMNTEAFF.